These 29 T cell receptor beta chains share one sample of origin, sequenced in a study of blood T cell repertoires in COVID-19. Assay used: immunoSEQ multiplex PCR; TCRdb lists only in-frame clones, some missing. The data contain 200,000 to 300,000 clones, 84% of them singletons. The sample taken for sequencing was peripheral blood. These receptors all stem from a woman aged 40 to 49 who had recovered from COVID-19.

CDR3 sequence: CASSPLRPRDRGYEQYF. The CDR3 DNA is TGTGCCAGCTCACCCCTTAGGCCTAGGGACAGGGGGTACGAGCAGTACTTC. The chain joins TRBV18 to TRBJ2-7, with 11 bases aligning to TRBD1. In germline, CDR1 is KGHSH, CDR2 LQKENI. V lost 3 bases to trimming and J lost 4 bases; unmatched junction nucleotides: 11. The CDR3 is 17 amino acids.

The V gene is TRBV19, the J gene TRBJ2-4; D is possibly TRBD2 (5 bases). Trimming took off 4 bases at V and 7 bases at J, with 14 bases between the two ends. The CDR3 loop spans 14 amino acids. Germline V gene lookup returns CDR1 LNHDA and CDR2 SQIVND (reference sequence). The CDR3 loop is CASSTRDLGNIQYF. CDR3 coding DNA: TGTGCCAGTAGTACCCGGGATCTCGGGAACATTCAGTACTTC. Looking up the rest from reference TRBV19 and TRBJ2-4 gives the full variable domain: DGGITQSPKYLFRKEGQNVTLSCEQNLNHDAMYWYRQDPGQGLRLIYYSQIVNDFQKGDIAEGYSVSREKKESFPLTVTSAQKNPTAFYLCASSTRDLGNIQYFGAGTRLSVL.

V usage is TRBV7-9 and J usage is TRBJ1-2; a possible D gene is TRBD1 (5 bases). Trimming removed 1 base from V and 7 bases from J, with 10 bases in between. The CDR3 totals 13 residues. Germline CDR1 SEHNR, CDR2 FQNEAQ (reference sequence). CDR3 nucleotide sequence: TGTGCCAGCAGCTTAGAGGGGATTCCTGGCTACACCTTC. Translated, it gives CASSLEGIPGYTF.

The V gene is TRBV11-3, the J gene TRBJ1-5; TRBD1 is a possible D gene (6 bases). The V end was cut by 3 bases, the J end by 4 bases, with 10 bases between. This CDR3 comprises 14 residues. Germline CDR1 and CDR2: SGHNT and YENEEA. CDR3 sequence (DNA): TGTGCCAGCAGCTTGTCAGGGGTGAATCAGCCCCAGCATTTT. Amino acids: CASSLSGVNQPQHF.

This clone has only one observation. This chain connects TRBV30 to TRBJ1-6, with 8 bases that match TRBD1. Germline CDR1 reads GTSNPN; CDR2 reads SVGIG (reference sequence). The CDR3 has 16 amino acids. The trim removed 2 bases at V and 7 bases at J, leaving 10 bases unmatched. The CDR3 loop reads CAWSYRSDRGNSPLHF. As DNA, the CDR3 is TGTGCCTGGAGTTACCGATCCGACAGGGGAAATTCACCCCTCCACTTT.

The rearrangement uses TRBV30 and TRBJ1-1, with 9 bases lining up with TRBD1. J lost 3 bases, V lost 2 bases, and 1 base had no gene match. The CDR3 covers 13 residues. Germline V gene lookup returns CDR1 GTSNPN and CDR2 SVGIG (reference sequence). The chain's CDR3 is CAWSRQGDTEAFF. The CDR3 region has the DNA TGTGCCTGGAGTAGACAGGGGGACACTGAAGCTTTCTTT.

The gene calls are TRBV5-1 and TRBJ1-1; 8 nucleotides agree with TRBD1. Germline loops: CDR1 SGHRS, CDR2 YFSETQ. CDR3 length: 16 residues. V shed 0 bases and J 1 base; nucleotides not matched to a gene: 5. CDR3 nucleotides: TGCGCCAGCAGCTTGGTACAGGGGGGAAGGAACACTGAAGCTTTCTTT. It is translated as CASSLVQGGRNTEAFF.

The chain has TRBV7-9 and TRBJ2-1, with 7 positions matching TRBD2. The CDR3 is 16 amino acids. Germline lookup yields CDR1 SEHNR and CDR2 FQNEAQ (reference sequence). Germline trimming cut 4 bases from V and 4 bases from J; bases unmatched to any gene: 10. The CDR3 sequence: CASSSEDSRGYNEQFF. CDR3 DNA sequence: TGTGCCAGCAGCTCCGAGGATTCGCGGGGGTACAATGAGCAGTTCTTC. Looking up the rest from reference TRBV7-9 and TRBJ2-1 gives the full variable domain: DTGVSQNPRHKITKRGQNVTFRCDPISEHNRLYWYRQTLGQGPEFLTYFQNEAQLEKSRLLSDRFSAERPKGSFSTLEIQRTEQGDSAMYLCASSSEDSRGYNEQFFGPGTRLTVL.

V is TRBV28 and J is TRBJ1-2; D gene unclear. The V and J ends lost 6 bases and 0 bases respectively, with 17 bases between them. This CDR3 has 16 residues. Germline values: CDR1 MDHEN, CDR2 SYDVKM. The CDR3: CASSQWWAVSNYGYTF. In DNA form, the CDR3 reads TGTGCCAGCAGCCAGTGGTGGGCAGTTTCTAACTATGGCTACACCTTC.

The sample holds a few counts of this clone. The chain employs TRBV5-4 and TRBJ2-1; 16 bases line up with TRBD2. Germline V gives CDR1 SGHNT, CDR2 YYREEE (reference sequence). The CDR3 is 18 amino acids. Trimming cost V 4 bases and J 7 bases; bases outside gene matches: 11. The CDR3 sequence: CASSPPGLAGGPENEQFF. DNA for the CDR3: TGTGCCAGCAGCCCCCCGGGACTAGCGGGGGGGCCGGAAAATGAGCAGTTCTTC.

The CDR3 region has the DNA TGTGCCAGCAGCTTAGGACAGAATAACTATGGCTACACCTTC. Amino acids: CASSLGQNNYGYTF. The chain recombines TRBV7-9 with TRBJ1-2, with D maybe TRBD1 (5 bases). The CDR3 is 14 amino acids. V was pared by 1 base and J by 1 base, with 7 bases between. Per the germline V gene, CDR1 is SEHNR and CDR2 is FQNEAQ (reference sequence).

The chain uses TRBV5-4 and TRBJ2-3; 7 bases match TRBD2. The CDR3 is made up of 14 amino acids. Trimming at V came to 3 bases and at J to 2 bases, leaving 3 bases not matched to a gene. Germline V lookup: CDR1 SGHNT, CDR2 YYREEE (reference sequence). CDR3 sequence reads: CASSSGGFTDTQYF. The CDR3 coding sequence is TGTGCCAGCAGCTCGGGGGGATTCACAGATACGCAGTATTTT.

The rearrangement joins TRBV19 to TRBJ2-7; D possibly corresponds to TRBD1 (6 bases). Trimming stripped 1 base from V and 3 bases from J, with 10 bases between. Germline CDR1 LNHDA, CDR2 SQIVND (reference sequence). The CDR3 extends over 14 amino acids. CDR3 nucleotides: TGTGCCAGTAGTATAGTCGGGACAAGCTACGAGCAGTACTTC. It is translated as CASSIVGTSYEQYF.

The CDR3 DNA reads as TGTGCCAGCATACGAGGCTCTGGAAACACCATATATTTT. Translating it yields CASIRGSGNTIYF. The rearrangement joins TRBV6-5 to TRBJ1-3; unclear D gene. Trimming pared 7 bases from V and 0 bases from J, leaving 7 bases between. Per the germline V gene, CDR1 is MNHEY and CDR2 is SVGAGI. The CDR3 runs 13 residues.

In DNA form, the CDR3 reads TGCGCCAGCAGCCATGGACAGTCGGATCAGCCCCAGCATTTT. It translates to CASSHGQSDQPQHF. The V call is TRBV4-1, the J call TRBJ1-5, with a weak D call TRBD1 (6 bases). V lost 3 bases, J lost 5 bases, and 11 bases lay in between. Per the germline V gene, CDR1 is MGHRA and CDR2 is YSYEKL. The CDR3 consists of 14 residues.

DNA of the CDR3: TGTGCCAGCAGCCTAGATACTAGCACAGATACGCAGTATTTT. Its protein product is CASSLDTSTDTQYF. The gene calls are TRBV7-2 and TRBJ2-3; no reliable D call. Trimming removed 5 bases from V and 0 bases from J, with 9 bases in between. Germline CDR1 reads SGHTA; CDR2 reads FQGNSA. The CDR3 is made up of 14 amino acids.

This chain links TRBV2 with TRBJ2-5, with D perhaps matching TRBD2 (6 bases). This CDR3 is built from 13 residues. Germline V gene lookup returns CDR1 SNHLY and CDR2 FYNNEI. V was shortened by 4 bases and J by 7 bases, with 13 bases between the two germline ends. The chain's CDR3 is CASSVEGLGTQYF. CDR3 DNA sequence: TGTGCCAGCAGTGTGGAGGGTTTGGGGACCCAGTACTTC.

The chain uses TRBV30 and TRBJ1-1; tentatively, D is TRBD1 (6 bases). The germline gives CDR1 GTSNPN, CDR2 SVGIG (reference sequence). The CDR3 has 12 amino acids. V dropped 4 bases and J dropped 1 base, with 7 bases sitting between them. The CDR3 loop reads CAWKGENTEAFF. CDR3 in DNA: TGTGCCTGGAAGGGGGAGAACACTGAAGCTTTCTTT.

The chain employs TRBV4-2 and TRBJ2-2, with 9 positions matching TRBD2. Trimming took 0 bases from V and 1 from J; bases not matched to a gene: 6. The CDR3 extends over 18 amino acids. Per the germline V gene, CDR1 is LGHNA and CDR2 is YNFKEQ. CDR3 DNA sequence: TGTGCCAGCAGCCAAGATCTAAGAGCGGGGGGGAACACCGGGGAGCTGTTTTTT. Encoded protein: CASSQDLRAGGNTGELFF.

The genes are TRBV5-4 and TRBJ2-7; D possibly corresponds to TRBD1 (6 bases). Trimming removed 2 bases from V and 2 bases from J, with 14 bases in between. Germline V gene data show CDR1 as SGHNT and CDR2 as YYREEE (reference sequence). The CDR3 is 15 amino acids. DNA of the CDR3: TGTGCCAGCAGCTTACGACAGGCTGGGGCCTACGAGCAGTACTTC. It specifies CASSLRQAGAYEQYF.

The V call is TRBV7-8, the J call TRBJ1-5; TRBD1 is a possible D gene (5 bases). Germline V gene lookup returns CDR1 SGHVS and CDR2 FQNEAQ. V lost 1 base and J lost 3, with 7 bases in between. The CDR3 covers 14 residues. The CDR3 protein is CASSLGQNNQPQHF. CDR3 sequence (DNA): TGTGCCAGCAGCTTAGGACAGAACAATCAGCCCCAGCATTTT.

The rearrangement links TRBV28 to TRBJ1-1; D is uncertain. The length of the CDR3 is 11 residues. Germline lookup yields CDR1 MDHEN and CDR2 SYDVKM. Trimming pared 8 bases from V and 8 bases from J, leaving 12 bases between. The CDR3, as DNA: TGTGCCAGCTCTCTTCAGTGGGAAGCTTTCTTT. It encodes CASSLQWEAFF. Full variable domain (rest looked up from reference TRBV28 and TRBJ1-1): DVKVTQSSRYLVKRTGEKVFLECVQDMDHENMFWYRQDPGLGLRLIYFSYDVKMKEKGDIPEGYSVSREKKERFSLILESASTNQTSMYLCASSLQWEAFFGQGTRLTVV.

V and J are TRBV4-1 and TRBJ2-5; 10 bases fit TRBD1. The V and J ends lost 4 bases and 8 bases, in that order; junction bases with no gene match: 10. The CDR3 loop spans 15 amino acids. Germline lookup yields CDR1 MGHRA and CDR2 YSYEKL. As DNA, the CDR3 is TGCGCCAGCAGCCCCGGGACAGGGGACGTGGGAACCCAGTACTTC. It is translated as CASSPGTGDVGTQYF.

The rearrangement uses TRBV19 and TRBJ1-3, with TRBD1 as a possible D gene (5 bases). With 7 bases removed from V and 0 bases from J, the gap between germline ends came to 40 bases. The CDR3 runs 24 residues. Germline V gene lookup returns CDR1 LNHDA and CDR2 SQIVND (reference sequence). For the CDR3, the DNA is TGTGCCAGTACTCCGACCCCCTTGAGTGGCGGGGCAGGGAATACTAGAAGCTCTGGAAACACCATATATTTT. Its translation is CASTPTPLSGGAGNTRSSGNTIYF. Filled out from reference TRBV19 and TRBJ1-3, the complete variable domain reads DGGITQSPKYLFRKEGQNVTLSCEQNLNHDAMYWYRQDPGQGLRLIYYSQIVNDFQKGDIAEGYSVSREKKESFPLTVTSAQKNPTAFYLCASTPTPLSGGAGNTRSSGNTIYFGEGSWLTVV.

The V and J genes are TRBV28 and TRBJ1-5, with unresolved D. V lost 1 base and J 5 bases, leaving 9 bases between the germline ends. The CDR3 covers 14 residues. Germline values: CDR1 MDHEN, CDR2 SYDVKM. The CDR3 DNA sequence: TGTGCCAGCAGTTTATTTTTTCGGGATCAGCCCCAGCATTTT. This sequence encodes CASSLFFRDQPQHF.

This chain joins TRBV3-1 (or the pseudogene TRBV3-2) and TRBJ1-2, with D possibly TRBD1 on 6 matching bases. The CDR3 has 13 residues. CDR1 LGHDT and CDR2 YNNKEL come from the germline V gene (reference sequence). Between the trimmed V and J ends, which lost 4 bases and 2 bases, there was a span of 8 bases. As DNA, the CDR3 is TGTGCCAGCAGCCCCGGACAGAACTATGGCTACACCTTC. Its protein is CASSPGQNYGYTF.

This CDR3 is CASSEGTLPYNEQFF. DNA of the CDR3: TGCGCCAGCAGCGAGGGGACTTTGCCCTACAATGAGCAGTTCTTC. The V gene is TRBV5-1, the J gene TRBJ2-1, with D perhaps TRBD2 (6 bases). The CDR3 loop spans 15 amino acids. Germline lookup yields CDR1 SGHRS and CDR2 YFSETQ. Trimming shortened V by 4 bases and J by 2 bases, and 13 bases separated the two germline ends.

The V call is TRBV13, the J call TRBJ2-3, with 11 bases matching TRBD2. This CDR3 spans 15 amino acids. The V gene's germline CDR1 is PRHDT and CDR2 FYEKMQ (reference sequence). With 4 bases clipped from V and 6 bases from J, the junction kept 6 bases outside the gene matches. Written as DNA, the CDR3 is TGTGCCAGCAGCTCCTCTATAGCGGGGGGGGATACGCAGTATTTT. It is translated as CASSSSIAGGDTQYF. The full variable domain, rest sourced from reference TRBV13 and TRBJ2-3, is AAGVIQSPRHLIKEKRETATLKCYPIPRHDTVYWYQQGPGQDPQFLISFYEKMQSDKGSIPDRFSAQQFSDYHSELNMSSLELGDSALYFCASSSSIAGGDTQYFGPGTRLTVL.

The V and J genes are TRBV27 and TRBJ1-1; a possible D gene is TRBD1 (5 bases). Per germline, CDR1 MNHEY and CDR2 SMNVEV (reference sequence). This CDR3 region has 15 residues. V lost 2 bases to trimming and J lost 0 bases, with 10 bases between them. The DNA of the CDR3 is TGTGCCAGCAGTTTAAACGGAGGGGTGAACACTGAAGCTTTCTTT. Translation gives CASSLNGGVNTEAFF.